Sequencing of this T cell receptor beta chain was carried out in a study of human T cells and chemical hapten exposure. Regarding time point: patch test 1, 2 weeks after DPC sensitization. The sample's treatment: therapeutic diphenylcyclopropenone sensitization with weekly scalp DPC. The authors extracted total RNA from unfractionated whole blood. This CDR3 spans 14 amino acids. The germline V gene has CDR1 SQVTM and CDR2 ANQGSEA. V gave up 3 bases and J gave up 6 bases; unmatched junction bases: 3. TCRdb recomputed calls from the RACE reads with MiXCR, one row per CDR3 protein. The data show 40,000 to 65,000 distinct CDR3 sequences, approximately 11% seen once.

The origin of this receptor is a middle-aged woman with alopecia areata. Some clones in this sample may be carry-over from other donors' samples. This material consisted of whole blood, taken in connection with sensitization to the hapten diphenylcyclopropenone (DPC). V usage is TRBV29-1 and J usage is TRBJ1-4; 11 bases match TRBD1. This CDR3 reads CSVDPGQGDEKLFF. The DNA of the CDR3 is TGCAGCGTTGACCCGGGACAGGGGGATGAAAAACTGTTTTTT.